The source of this T cell receptor beta chain is a study of blood T cells in healthy people across ages. Whole-study results and caveats: Observed TCR beta diversity per million T cells went down as age went up. This fall followed a roughly linear course with age.

This CDR3 is built from 14 residues. Germline CDR1 SGHTA, CDR2 FQGNSA. The V gene end was trimmed by 5 bases and the J gene end by 11 bases; junction bases not matched to a gene: 12. Next came a second PCR, run for about 7 to 11 cycles, which used a sample-barcoded 5' primer along with a J-beta primer mix. One entry per CDR3 protein, called by TCRdb with MiXCR from the 5' RACE reads. The sample yields approximately 900,000 distinct CDR3 sequences, about 28% seen once. Remarks on this clonotype: What it recognizes is unknown.

These data also formed part of another study, on T cells of mothers and their children.

J is TRBJ2-5 and V is TRBV7-2, with 9 bases lining up with TRBD2. This clonotype was obtained from a woman in her thirties or forties in good health. Material: blood. The CDR3 DNA sequence: TGTGCCAGCAGCCCGATCGGACAGCGGGGGGAGCAGTACTTC. It codes for CASSPIGQRGEQYF.